These 29 T cell receptor beta chains were all obtained from the same sample, sequenced in a study of blood T cell repertoires in COVID-19. The table came from immunoSEQ multiplex PCR; TCRdb's copy has only in-frame clones and leaves some out. The sample lists roughly 69,000 clones, approximately 80% seen once, with approximately 3.8% in the top ten. The specimen was PBMCs or T cells enriched from blood (not recorded which). These receptor sequences come from a woman aged 40-49 years with acute COVID-19.

This clone is a singleton in its sample. The chain has TRBV4-1 and TRBJ1-1; D unresolved. Trimming took 5 bases from V and 5 from J, leaving 12 bases between them. The CDR3 loop spans 13 amino acids. Germline V CDR1 and CDR2: MGHRA, YSYEKL. CDR3 loop: CASSKGGGTEAFF. For the CDR3, the DNA is TGCGCCAGCAGCAAGGGAGGAGGGACTGAAGCTTTCTTT.

The CDR3 region has the DNA TGTGCCAGCAGCCCCCGGGGAGGGGGTGACACTGAAGCTTTCTTT. Encoded protein: CASSPRGGGDTEAFF. This chain connects TRBV7-3 to TRBJ1-1, with D perhaps TRBD1 (6 bases). Germline assignment: CDR1 SGHTA and CDR2 FQGTGA. The CDR3 totals 15 residues. The germline V and J ends were trimmed by 5 bases and 3 bases, with 16 bases remaining between them.

This sequence joins TRBV27 and TRBJ1-1; no clear D. The CDR3 loop spans 14 amino acids. The ends were cut back, 5 bases at V and 4 bases at J, with 14 bases in the middle. Germline V gene sequence: CDR1 MNHEY, CDR2 SMNVEV (reference sequence). The CDR3 nucleotides are TGTGCCAGCAGTGTGAACCGGGGATCCACTGAAGCTTTCTTT. Amino acid sequence: CASSVNRGSTEAFF.

The CDR3 DNA is TGTGCCAGCAGCCCTTGGACTAGCGGAGGCCAAGAGACCCAGTACTTC. Its protein product is CASSPWTSGGQETQYF. This chain uses TRBV11-2 with TRBJ2-5; TRBD2 matches 10 bases. The junction had 7 bases not matched to a gene; V was cut back by 5 bases and J by 1 base. The CDR3 contains 16 residues. From germline, CDR1 is SGHAT and CDR2 FQNNGV.

The gene calls are TRBV9 and TRBJ1-1, with TRBD1 as a possible D gene (5 bases). CDR3 length: 11 amino acids. Germline V gene data show CDR1 as SGDLS and CDR2 as YYNGEE. The V and J ends lost 4 bases and 11 bases respectively, with 12 bases between them. The CDR3 protein is CASSPTTVAFF. As DNA, the CDR3 is TGTGCCAGCAGCCCGACGACAGTCGCTTTCTTT. The full variable domain, in which reference TRBV9 and TRBJ1-1 provide the parts outside the CDR3, is DSGVTQTPKHLITATGQRVTLRCSPRSGDLSVYWYQQSLDQGLQFLIQYYNGEERAKGNILERFSAQQFPDLHSELNLSSLELGDSALYFCASSPTTVAFFGQGTRLTVV.

The chain couples TRBV7-2 to TRBJ2-5; no clear D. Germline lookup yields CDR1 SGHTA and CDR2 FQGNSA. This CDR3 comprises 15 residues. V lost 3 bases, J lost 2 bases, and 13 bases lay in between. CDR3 amino acids: CASSFLWPWQETQYF. CDR3 bases: TGTGCCAGCAGCTTCCTGTGGCCTTGGCAAGAGACCCAGTACTTC.

The chain carries TRBV29-1 and TRBJ2-4, with 10 bases lining up with TRBD1. The CDR3 consists of 14 residues. V was pared by 0 bases and J by 5 bases, with 1 base of the junction left unmatched. CDR1 and CDR2 from the germline V gene are SQVTM and ANQGSEA. The CDR3 reads CSVEEGQGENIQYF. The CDR3 region has the DNA TGCAGCGTTGAAGAAGGACAGGGGGAAAACATTCAGTACTTC.

The V gene is TRBV29-1, the J gene TRBJ1-1; D is uncertain. CDR1 and CDR2 (germline): SQVTM, ANQGSEA. CDR3 length: 12 amino acids. Trimming pared 7 bases from V and 0 bases from J, leaving 9 bases between. The CDR3 here is CSGGNMNTEAFF. The CDR3, as DNA: TGCAGCGGCGGAAATATGAACACTGAAGCTTTCTTT.

The chain links TRBV12-3 or TRBV12-4 to TRBJ1-5, with D perhaps matching TRBD1 (5 bases). This CDR3 contains 13 residues. Trimming left V 6 bases short and J 2 bases short, with 8 bases between. The CDR3 nucleotides are TGTGCCAGCAGGGCAGGGCGCAATCAGCCCCAGCATTTT. Amino acid sequence: CASRAGRNQPQHF.

The chain links TRBV3-1 (or the pseudogene TRBV3-2) to TRBJ2-3; 16 bases fit TRBD2. Per germline, CDR1 LGHDT and CDR2 YNNKEL (reference sequence). Germline trimming cut 0 bases from V and 8 bases from J; bases unmatched to any gene: 8. The CDR3 has 18 residues. The CDR3 DNA sequence: TGTGCCAGCAGCCAAGACTGGGGACTAGCGGGGGGGTTGAGTACGCAGTATTTT. Its protein product is CASSQDWGLAGGLSTQYF.

This clone was seen at least ten times. The rearrangement joins TRBV5-1 to TRBJ2-5, with 10 bases that match TRBD1. Trimming removed 5 bases from V and 2 bases from J; junction bases left unmatched: 6. Germline V gene data show CDR1 as SGHRS and CDR2 as YFSETQ. The CDR3 has 15 amino acids. CDR3 sequence reads: CASRTGQGLQETQYF. For the CDR3, the DNA is TGCGCCAGCAGGACGGGACAGGGGCTTCAAGAGACCCAGTACTTC. Using reference TRBV5-1 and TRBJ2-5 for the parts outside the CDR3, the full variable domain is KAGVTQTPRYLIKTRGQQVTLSCSPISGHRSVSWYQQTPGQGLQFLFEYFSETQRNKGNFPGRFSGRQFSNSRSEMNVSTLELGDSALYLCASRTGQGLQETQYFGPGTRLLVL.

Only a few counts were recorded for this clone. V usage is TRBV6-2 or TRBV6-3 and J usage is TRBJ2-5; tentatively, D is TRBD2 (6 bases). Trimming cost V 6 bases and J 2 bases, with 10 bases left between them. The length of the CDR3 is 13 residues. Germline CDR1 MNHEY, CDR2 SVGEGT. The CDR3 protein is CASSRREQETQYF. In DNA, the CDR3 is TGTGCCAGCAGCCGCCGGGAGCAAGAGACCCAGTACTTC.

The J gene is TRBJ1-2, the V gene TRBV20-1, with 10 nucleotides matching TRBD1. Germline CDR1 is DFQATT and CDR2 is SNEGSKA (reference sequence). V lost 3 bases to trimming and J lost 6 bases; unmatched junction nucleotides: 4. The CDR3 runs to 13 residues. CDR3: CSASDGQGDGYTF. The DNA of the CDR3 is TGCAGTGCTAGTGACGGACAGGGGGATGGCTACACCTTC.

The chain links TRBV11-3 to TRBJ2-3, with D possibly TRBD2 on 7 matching bases. The CDR3 is made up of 15 amino acids. CDR1 is SGHNT and CDR2 is YENEEA in the germline V gene. V was clipped by 2 bases and J by 4 bases, with 13 bases between them. CDR3 sequence: CASSLRGRGADTQYF. CDR3 nucleotides: TGTGCCAGCAGCTTAAGGGGGAGGGGGGCAGATACGCAGTATTTT.

This clone was detected only a few times. DNA for the CDR3: TGCGCCAGCAGCCCGGGCGGCGGGGCGAACACTGAAGCTTTCTTT. Protein: CASSPGGGANTEAFF. V usage is TRBV5-1 and J usage is TRBJ1-1; a possible D gene is TRBD1 (5 bases). Germline V lookup: CDR1 SGHRS, CDR2 YFSETQ. The length of the CDR3 is 15 residues. V lost 4 bases and J 1 base, leaving 14 bases between the germline ends.

The rearrangement uses TRBV28 and TRBJ2-1; the match to TRBD2 covers 9 bases. The CDR3 has 18 amino acids. The V segment lost 5 bases and the J segment 2 bases; nucleotides outside the gene matches: 13. CDR1 is MDHEN, CDR2 SYDVKM, per germline. CDR3 nucleotides: TGTGCCAGCAGTCCCCCCCTTGGCGGGAGGGGGACCTACAATGAGCAGTTCTTC. Translation: CASSPPLGGRGTYNEQFF.

The rearrangement uses TRBV29-1 and TRBJ2-5; D unclear. CDR3 length: 11 amino acids. Trimming took off 3 bases at V and 5 bases at J, with 7 bases between the two ends. Germline values: CDR1 SQVTM, CDR2 ANQGSEA. The CDR3 DNA reads as TGCAGCGTTGACGTCGAGGAGACCCAGTACTTC. Its protein product is CSVDVEETQYF. The complete variable domain, with remaining parts taken from reference TRBV29-1 and TRBJ2-5, reads SAVISQKPSRDICQRGTSLTIQCQVDSQVTMMFWYRQQPGQSLTLIATANQGSEATYESGFVIDKFPISRPNLTFSTLTVSNMSPEDSSIYLCSVDVEETQYFGPGTRLLVL.

J is TRBJ1-2 and V is TRBV3-1 (or the pseudogene TRBV3-2); weak D call: TRBD1 (6 bases). The CDR3 length is 12 residues. The germline V gene has CDR1 LGHDT and CDR2 YNNKEL (reference sequence). The V gene lost 3 bases and the J gene lost 7 bases, with 9 bases spanning the gap. CDR3 nucleotides: TGTGCCAGCAGCCAGGGGGCCTCTGGCTACACCTTC. Its translation is CASSQGASGYTF.

The chain has TRBV5-1 and TRBJ1-1; D gene unclear. This CDR3 comprises 14 residues. The germline CDR1 and CDR2 sequences are SGHRS and YFSETQ. V lost 3 bases and J lost 2, with 11 bases in between. The CDR3 loop is CASSSLVGNTEAFF. CDR3 sequence (DNA): TGCGCCAGCAGCTCACTTGTGGGCAACACTGAAGCTTTCTTT. Full variable domain (remainder filled in from reference TRBV5-1 and TRBJ1-1): KAGVTQTPRYLIKTRGQQVTLSCSPISGHRSVSWYQQTPGQGLQFLFEYFSETQRNKGNFPGRFSGRQFSNSRSEMNVSTLELGDSALYLCASSSLVGNTEAFFGQGTRLTVV.

The chain uses TRBV10-1 and TRBJ1-1; 8 bases align to TRBD1. There are 13 residues in the CDR3. The germline gives CDR1 WNHNN, CDR2 SYGVQD (reference sequence). V lost 0 bases to trimming and J lost 7 bases; unmatched junction nucleotides: 1. CDR3 nucleotides: TGCGCCAGCAGTGAGTCAGGACAGGGTGAAGCTTTCTTT. It yields the protein CASSESGQGEAFF.

This chain uses TRBV5-1 with TRBJ2-5; TRBD2 agrees at 7 bases. The J segment lost 0 bases and the V segment lost 5 bases, leaving 10 bases of the junction unmatched. Germline CDR1 SGHRS, CDR2 YFSETQ. The CDR3 loop spans 16 amino acids. As DNA, the CDR3 is TGCGCCAGCAGTTGGGGCCCCGCGGGGGACCAAGAGACCCAGTACTTC. Its translation: CASSWGPAGDQETQYF.

The J gene is TRBJ1-2, the V gene TRBV28; D is perhaps TRBD1 (6 bases). V was shortened by 6 bases and J by 8 bases, with 16 bases between the two germline ends. Germline lookup yields CDR1 MDHEN and CDR2 SYDVKM. This CDR3 region has 13 residues. The CDR3 DNA follows: TGTGCCAGCAGGAAAGCCGGGACACTGGGCTACACCTTC. Translation gives CASRKAGTLGYTF.

This chain uses TRBV5-1 with TRBJ2-3, with 10 bases fitting TRBD2. Germline V gives CDR1 SGHRS, CDR2 YFSETQ. With 0 bases clipped from V and 5 bases from J, the junction kept 9 bases outside the gene matches. The CDR3 has 17 amino acids. Here the CDR3 reads CASSLELAGRAVDTQYF. The CDR3 nucleotides are TGCGCCAGCAGCTTGGAACTAGCGGGGCGGGCTGTAGATACGCAGTATTTT. The full variable domain, rest sourced from reference TRBV5-1 and TRBJ2-3, is KAGVTQTPRYLIKTRGQQVTLSCSPISGHRSVSWYQQTPGQGLQFLFEYFSETQRNKGNFPGRFSGRQFSNSRSEMNVSTLELGDSALYLCASSLELAGRAVDTQYFGPGTRLTVL.

This sequence joins TRBV5-4 and TRBJ1-2, with 12 bases fitting TRBD1. The germline gives CDR1 SGHNT, CDR2 YYREEE (reference sequence). The length of the CDR3 is 16 residues. The V segment lost 4 bases and the J segment 6 bases; nucleotides outside the gene matches: 10. The CDR3 spells CASSKAGTGGEDGYTF. The CDR3 nucleotides read TGTGCCAGCAGCAAAGCCGGGACAGGGGGCGAAGATGGCTACACCTTC. The full variable domain, rest sourced from reference TRBV5-4 and TRBJ1-2, is ETGVTQSPTHLIKTRGQQVTLRCSSQSGHNTVSWYQQALGQGPQFIFQYYREEENGRGNFPPRFSGLQFPNYSSELNVNALELDDSALYLCASSKAGTGGEDGYTFGSGTRLTVV.

The V and J genes are TRBV7-9 and TRBJ1-2, with 7 bases fitting TRBD1. CDR1 SEHNR and CDR2 FQNEAQ come from the germline V gene (reference sequence). This CDR3 has 13 residues. The V segment lost 4 bases and the J segment 3 bases; nucleotides outside the gene matches: 2. In DNA form, the CDR3 reads TGTGCCAGCAGCTCCGGGACAGACTATGGCTACACCTTC. Protein product: CASSSGTDYGYTF.

The chain joins TRBV18 to TRBJ2-3; tentative D call: TRBD2 (6 bases). The CDR3 covers 17 residues. V was shortened by 2 bases and J by 5 bases, with 20 bases between the two germline ends. Per germline, CDR1 KGHSH and CDR2 LQKENI. The CDR3 is CASSPLVSVAGQDTQYF. In nucleotides, the CDR3 is TGTGCCAGCTCACCATTGGTGTCGGTTGCGGGGCAAGATACGCAGTATTTT.

The chain couples TRBV12-3 or TRBV12-4 to TRBJ1-6; unclear D gene. V lost 6 bases, J lost 7 bases, and 4 bases lay in between. CDR3 length: 11 amino acids. DNA of the CDR3: TGTGCCAGCAGCTTGAATTCACCCCTCCACTTT. Its translation is CASSLNSPLHF.

The genes are TRBV2 and TRBJ1-3, with TRBD1 as a possible D gene (5 bases). The CDR3 has 15 residues. Deletions cut 6 bases from V and 5 bases from J, with 17 bases between. Germline assignment: CDR1 SNHLY and CDR2 FYNNEI. The CDR3 region is CASREGTLNRNTIYF. The CDR3 DNA is TGTGCCAGCAGGGAGGGGACTCTCAACAGAAACACCATATATTTT.

In this sample, this clone turned up a few times. The chain carries TRBV9 and TRBJ2-7, with a weak D call TRBD2 (5 bases). CDR3 size: 15 residues. Germline V gene lookup returns CDR1 SGDLS and CDR2 YYNGEE. The germline V and J ends were trimmed by 4 bases and 2 bases, with 16 bases remaining between them. The CDR3 DNA is TGTGCCAGCAGCTCCCAGGCCGAGGGTCCCTACGAGCAGTACTTC. This gives the protein CASSSQAEGPYEQYF.